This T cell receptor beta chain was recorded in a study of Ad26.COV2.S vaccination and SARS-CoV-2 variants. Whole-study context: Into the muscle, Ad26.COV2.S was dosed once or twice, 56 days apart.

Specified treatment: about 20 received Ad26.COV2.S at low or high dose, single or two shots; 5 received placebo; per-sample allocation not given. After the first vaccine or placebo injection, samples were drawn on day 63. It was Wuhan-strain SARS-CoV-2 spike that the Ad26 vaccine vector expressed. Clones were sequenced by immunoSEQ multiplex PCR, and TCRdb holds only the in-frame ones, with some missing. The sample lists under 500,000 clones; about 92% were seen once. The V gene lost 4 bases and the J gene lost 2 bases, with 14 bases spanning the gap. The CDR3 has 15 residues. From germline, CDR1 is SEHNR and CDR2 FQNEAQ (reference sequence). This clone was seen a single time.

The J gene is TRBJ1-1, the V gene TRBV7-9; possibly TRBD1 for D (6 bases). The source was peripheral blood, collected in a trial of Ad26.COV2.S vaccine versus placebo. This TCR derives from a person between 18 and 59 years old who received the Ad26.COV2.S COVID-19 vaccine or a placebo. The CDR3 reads CASSYSPDRNTEAFF. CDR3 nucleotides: TGTGCCAGCAGCTACAGCCCGGACAGAAACACTGAAGCTTTCTTT.